A single sample is the source of the 8 T cell receptor beta chains below, sequenced in a study of human T cells and chemical hapten exposure. MiXCR, applied by TCRdb to the 5' RACE reads, yields one record per CDR3 protein. In the table there are about 81,000 distinct CDR3 sequences, about 8.4% of which are singletons. Total RNA was isolated from whole blood that had not been fractionated. The receptors were sampled from a male donor in good health.

The chain links TRBV6-2 or TRBV6-3 to TRBJ1-1; the match to TRBD1 covers 8 bases. V lost 5 bases, J lost 4 bases, and 9 bases stayed unmatched. The CDR3 is 15 amino acids. In germline, CDR1 is MNHEY, CDR2 SVGEGT. The CDR3 sequence is CASSPWDRSGTEAFF. CDR3 coding DNA: TGTGCCAGCAGTCCCTGGGACAGGTCTGGCACTGAAGCTTTCTTT.

In its sample, this clonotype was seen many times. The chain links TRBV14 to TRBJ2-2; 8 bases are a match to TRBD2. With 1 base clipped from V and 0 bases from J, the junction kept 4 bases outside the gene matches. Per germline, CDR1 SGHDN and CDR2 FVKESK. The CDR3 runs to 17 residues. This CDR3 reads CASSQVPSGSNTGELFF. CDR3 coding DNA: TGTGCCAGCAGCCAAGTTCCTAGCGGGTCGAACACCGGGGAGCTGTTTTTT.

The chain has TRBV7-2 and TRBJ2-1, with 8 bases matching TRBD2. The germline gives CDR1 SGHTA, CDR2 FQGNSA. V gave up 4 bases and J gave up 10 bases; unmatched junction bases: 21. The CDR3 runs to 18 residues. The CDR3 sequence: CASSWAPTGTSRGWEQFF. The DNA of the CDR3 is TGTGCCAGCAGCTGGGCACCGACCGGGACTAGTAGGGGGTGGGAGCAGTTCTTC.

V is TRBV21-1 and J is TRBJ2-7; the D segment call TRBD2 is taken from the table without a DNA check. TRBV21-1 is listed as a pseudogene. This CDR3 is 17 amino acids long. CDR3 protein: CASSKDSLRGGPYEQYF. Written as DNA, the CDR3 is TGTGCCAGCAGCAAAGATTCTCTCCGGGGGGGTCCCTACGAGCAGTACTTC.

The V gene is TRBV7-6, the J gene TRBJ2-5; 10 bases match TRBD2. The CDR3 spans 15 residues. CDR1 and CDR2 from the germline V gene are SGHVS and FNYEAQ. The trim removed 0 bases at V and 5 bases at J, leaving 3 bases unmatched. CDR3 nucleotides: TGTGCCAGCAGCTTAGCGGGACTAGCGATGGAGACCCAGTACTTC. The encoded protein is CASSLAGLAMETQYF.

In its sample, this clonotype was seen many times. This CDR3 is CASSYSRGGFTDTQYF. The CDR3 nucleotides are TGTGCCAGCAGTTACTCCAGGGGAGGGTTCACAGATACGCAGTATTTT. The chain uses TRBV6-5 and TRBJ2-3; D is perhaps TRBD2 (7 bases). CDR3 length equals 16 residues. V lost 0 bases and J 2 bases, leaving 12 bases between the germline ends. Germline V lookup: CDR1 MNHEY, CDR2 SVGAGI.

This clonotype was seen ten or more times. The V and J genes are TRBV29-1 and TRBJ2-2; the match to TRBD2 covers 14 bases. The CDR3 sequence is 14 residues long. Germline CDR1 is SQVTM and CDR2 is ANQGSEA. The CDR3 sequence is CPGLAGESTGELFF. CDR3 in DNA: TGCCCGGGACTAGCGGGAGAGAGTACCGGGGAGCTGTTTTTT.

The J gene is TRBJ2-2, the V gene TRBV2; the D gene is possibly TRBD1 (6 bases). The CDR3 is made up of 18 amino acids. Germline lookup yields CDR1 SNHLY and CDR2 FYNNEI. The V gene lost 1 base and the J gene lost 0 bases, with 15 bases spanning the gap. The CDR3 DNA is TGTGCCAGCAGTGAAGTGAGGCCCGGGACAACGAACACCGGGGAGCTGTTTTTT. It codes for CASSEVRPGTTNTGELFF.